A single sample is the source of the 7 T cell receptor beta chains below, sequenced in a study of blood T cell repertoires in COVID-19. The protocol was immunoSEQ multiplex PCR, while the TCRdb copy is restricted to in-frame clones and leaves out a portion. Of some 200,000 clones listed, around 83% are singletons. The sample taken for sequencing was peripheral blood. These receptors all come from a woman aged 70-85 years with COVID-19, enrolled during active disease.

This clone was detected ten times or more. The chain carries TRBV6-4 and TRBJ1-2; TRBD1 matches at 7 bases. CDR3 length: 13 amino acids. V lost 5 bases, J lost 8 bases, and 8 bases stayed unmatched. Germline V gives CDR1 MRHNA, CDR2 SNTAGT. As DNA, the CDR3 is TGTGCCAGCAGTCCCCGGGACAGTGACGGCTACACCTTC. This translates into CASSPRDSDGYTF.

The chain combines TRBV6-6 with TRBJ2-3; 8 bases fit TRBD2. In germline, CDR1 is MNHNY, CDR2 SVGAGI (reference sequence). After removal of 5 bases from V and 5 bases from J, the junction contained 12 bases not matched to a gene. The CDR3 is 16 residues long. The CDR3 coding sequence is TGTGCCAGCAGTAGGTACCTAGCGGGTGCACGAGATACGCAGTATTTT. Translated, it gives CASSRYLAGARDTQYF.

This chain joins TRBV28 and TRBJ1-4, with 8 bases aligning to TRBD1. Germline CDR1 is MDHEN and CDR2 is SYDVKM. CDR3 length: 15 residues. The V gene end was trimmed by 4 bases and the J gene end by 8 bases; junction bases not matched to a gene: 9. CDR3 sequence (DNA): TGTGCCAGCAGTTCTATAACAGGGGGGGAAGAAAAACTGTTTTTT. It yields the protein CASSSITGGEEKLFF.

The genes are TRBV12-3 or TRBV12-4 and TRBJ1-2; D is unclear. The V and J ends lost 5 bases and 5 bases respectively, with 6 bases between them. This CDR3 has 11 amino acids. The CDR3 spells CASSTGYGYTF. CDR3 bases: TGTGCCAGCAGTACGGGGTATGGCTACACCTTC.

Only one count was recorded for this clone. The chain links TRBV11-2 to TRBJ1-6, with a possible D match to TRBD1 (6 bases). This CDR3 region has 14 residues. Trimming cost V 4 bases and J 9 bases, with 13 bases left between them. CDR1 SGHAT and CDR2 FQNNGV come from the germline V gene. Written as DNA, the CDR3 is TGTGCCAGCAGCTCATTGACAGGCACTTCACCCCTCCACTTT. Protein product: CASSSLTGTSPLHF.

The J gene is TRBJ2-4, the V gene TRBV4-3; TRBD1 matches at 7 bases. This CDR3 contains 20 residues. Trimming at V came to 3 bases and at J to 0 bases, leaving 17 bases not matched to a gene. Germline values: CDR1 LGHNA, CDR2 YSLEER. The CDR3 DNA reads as TGCGCCAGCAGCCAGAAAATAGGGGACAGCATCTTTCTAGCCAAAAACATTCAGTACTTC. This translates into CASSQKIGDSIFLAKNIQYF.

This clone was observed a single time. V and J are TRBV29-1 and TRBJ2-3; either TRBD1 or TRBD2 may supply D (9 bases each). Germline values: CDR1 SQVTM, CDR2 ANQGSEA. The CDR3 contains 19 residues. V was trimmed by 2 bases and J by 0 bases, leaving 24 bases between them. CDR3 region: CSVELGQGDSGRSTDTQYF. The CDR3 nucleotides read TGCAGCGTTGAATTGGGACAGGGTGATAGCGGGAGAAGCACAGATACGCAGTATTTT.